This T cell receptor (beta chain) was found in a study of OX40 agonist ivuxolimab in advanced cancers. Study summary: Patients with hepatocellular carcinoma, melanoma, renal cell or head and neck cancer made up the dose-escalation patients. Eligibility admitted prior anti-PD-1, anti-PD-L1 or anti-CTLA-4 therapy; roughly 39% had some.

Sequenced by immunoSEQ multiplex PCR; TCRdb stores in-frame clones only, minus some. Counted here are tens of thousands of clones, 85% occurring once; the ten biggest clones make up over 3.5%. In germline, CDR1 is SGHVS, CDR2 FQNEAQ. CDR3 size: 16 residues. J gave up 4 bases and V 0 bases, and 2 bases lay outside the gene matches. This clone has only one observation. What it binds is not known. Overall study results and limits: CD4+ T cells averaged fewer expanded clones than CD8+ T cells. Patients with a partial response at 0.1-3.0 mg/kg had among the lowest clonal expansion.

Source: CD4+ or CD8+ T cells sorted from blood, taken in a trial of the OX40 agonist ivuxolimab. The receptor's source is an adult with an advanced solid tumor such as melanoma, head and neck, liver or kidney cancer. The chain employs TRBV7-8 and TRBJ2-2, with TRBD2 matching over 10 bases. In DNA, the CDR3 is TGTGCCAGCAGCTTAGCCCAGCGGGGGGGCACCGGGGAGCTGTTTTTT. Protein sequence: CASSLAQRGGTGELFF.